The present entry profiles one T cell receptor (beta chain) with its context. The clone's antigen remains unknown. The sample holds no much larger clone one base away, and base qualities are not on file. These data are taken from a study of blood T cell repertoires in COVID-19 (TCRdb year 2020). Regarding the complete study: The collaborator samples originated in the United States, Italy and Spain and spanned the acute and convalescent phases of COVID-19. A de-identified subject ID, COVID-19 status, age in years and sex were almost always included in the sample metadata. The samples were drawn from the first 160 participants of the ongoing ImmuneRACE study and from under 1,500 subjects provided by 6 global collaborators. Where HLA class I and class II types were available, the types were taken from metadata supplied by the sample provider, not from assay-based typing. The material from the prospective study consisted of cDNA or gDNA derived from T cells, B-cell-depleted T cells, or PBMCs. The repertoires were made available in a free public database intended to serve as a resource for research on the immune response to SARS-CoV-2. The dataset comprised deeply sampled blood TCRbeta repertoires from subjects exposed to, actively infected with, or recovered from COVID-19.

TCRbeta CDR3 regions were amplified from genomic DNA using the immunoSEQ Assay, a bias-controlled multiplex PCR. As for how the authors treated the data: The number of nucleated cells in each sample was estimated from the amplification of reference gene primers within the assay. To quantify the absolute abundance of each unique TCRbeta CDR3 rearrangement, sequence reads were collapsed and filtered. Productive Simpson clonality was computed per sample as the square root of Simpson's diversity index over productive rearrangements. Imported from immuneACCESS, the table was reduced by TCRdb to in-frame sequences with V and J called. These copies leave out some clones; in studies compared against another copy, an unresolved V gene accounts for under half, and the cause of the remainder is not known. V and J calls and clone size come straight from that table; D and trimming were deduced from the DNA. The sample profile shows fewer than 250,000 clones; roughly 85% of them were found once. The ten largest make up approximately 9% of the sample.

In the prospective study, participants were roughly 18 to 95 years old, resided in about two dozen geographic areas of the United States, and were enrolled through a virtual design. Cohort assignment in the prospective study relied on participant-reported clinical history from a screening survey and a study questionnaire. Each participant in the prospective study had whole blood, serum and a nasopharyngeal or oropharyngeal swab collected by mobile phlebotomists. Additional blood draws and questionnaires over an approximately two-month period could optionally be provided by prospective study participants. Before DNA extraction, blood samples from the prospective study were shipped at room temperature or frozen. Looking up the germline V gene (reference sequence) yields CDR1 GTSNPN and CDR2 SVGIG. The V and J ends are trimmed by 1 base and 2 bases, leaving 11 bases between them. The cysteine opens and the phenylalanine closes a CDR3 of 14 amino acids. The CDR3 DNA has 42 bases and is translated from base 1.

What the research found in general, with its limitations: The quantity of clinical and demographic metadata differed by source and by participant and was supplied without curation.

The chain links TRBV30 with TRBJ1-2; the D segment cannot be called with confidence. Source material: PBMCs or T cells enriched from blood (not recorded which). The source is a woman aged 45-60 years with acute COVID-19. DNA sequence: TGTGCCTGGAGTGGAGGGCCAGGCAACTATGGCTACACCTTC. The resulting protein is CAWSGGPGNYGYTF.